These 16 T cell receptor beta chains share one sample of origin, sequenced in a study of T cells in localized non-small cell lung cancer. The assay was immunoSEQ multiplex PCR, and TCRdb's table has in-frame clones only and misses some. The sample includes tens of thousands of clones, around 90% of them seen just once. Sequenced here: peripheral blood, sampled before any cancer treatment. The receptors were gathered from a man between 40 and 70 years old with stage I squamous cell lung carcinoma.

The rearrangement uses TRBV5-1 and TRBJ2-3, with 9 bases identical to TRBD2. V was clipped by 0 bases and J by 4 bases; unmatched bases: 6. This CDR3 has 16 amino acids. Looked up from germline, CDR1 is SGHRS and CDR2 is YFSETQ. CDR3 in DNA: TGCGCCAGCAGCTTGGTGGCGGGAGGGCCCCCAGATACGCAGTATTTT. Translating it yields CASSLVAGGPPDTQYF.

The CDR3 bases are TGCGCCAGCAGCCAAGATCATTTGCGGGCCCGGGCCTTACTCCCCTTATACGAGCAGTACTTC. This gives the protein CASSQDHLRARALLPLYEQYF. The chain combines TRBV4-3 with TRBJ2-7, with D possibly being TRBD2 (5 bases). Trimming shortened V by 0 bases and J by 4 bases, and 31 bases separated the two germline ends. The CDR3 loop spans 21 amino acids. The germline CDR1 and CDR2 sequences are LGHNA and YSLEER.

This clone was found once. The chain couples TRBV6-5 to TRBJ2-5; 9 bases align to TRBD1. This CDR3 contains 15 residues. Germline V lookup: CDR1 MNHEY, CDR2 SVGAGI. J lost 4 bases, V lost 4 bases, and 7 bases had no gene match. CDR3 sequence reads: CASSWDRDFGETQYF. The CDR3 DNA is TGTGCCAGCAGTTGGGACAGGGATTTCGGAGAGACCCAGTACTTC.

This chain connects TRBV19 to TRBJ1-2; a possible D gene is TRBD1 (6 bases). The CDR3 totals 14 residues. Germline assignment: CDR1 LNHDA and CDR2 SQIVND (reference sequence). V lost 8 bases and J 4 bases, leaving 17 bases between the germline ends. CDR3 in amino acids: CASGTEVRGYGYTF. The CDR3 nucleotides are TGTGCCAGTGGTACGGAGGTCAGGGGCTATGGCTACACCTTC. Complete variable domain (other parts from reference TRBV19 and TRBJ1-2): DGGITQSPKYLFRKEGQNVTLSCEQNLNHDAMYWYRQDPGQGLRLIYYSQIVNDFQKGDIAEGYSVSREKKESFPLTVTSAQKNPTAFYLCASGTEVRGYGYTFGSGTRLTVV.

J is TRBJ1-2 and V is TRBV7-2; weak D call: TRBD1 (5 bases). CDR3 length: 16 residues. Germline V gene data show CDR1 as SGHTA and CDR2 as FQGNSA. The V gene lost 5 bases and the J gene lost 5 bases, with 21 bases spanning the gap. In DNA form, the CDR3 reads TGTGCCAGCAGCGTTGTCCCGGAGGTGGGGCTATATGGCTACACCTTC. Protein: CASSVVPEVGLYGYTF. Looking up the rest from reference TRBV7-2 and TRBJ1-2 gives the full variable domain: GAGVSQSPSNKVTEKGKDVELRCDPISGHTALYWYRQSLGQGLEFLIYFQGNSAPDKSGLPSDRFSAERTGGSVSTLTIQRTQQEDSAVYLCASSVVPEVGLYGYTFGSGTRLTVV.

V gene TRBV11-3 combines with J gene TRBJ2-2; D is unresolved. The CDR3 totals 13 residues. The germline V and J ends were trimmed by 7 bases and 0 bases, with 6 bases remaining between them. Germline V gives CDR1 SGHNT, CDR2 YENEEA. The CDR3 region is CASKVSNTGELFF. In DNA form, the CDR3 reads TGTGCCAGCAAAGTCTCGAACACCGGGGAGCTGTTTTTT.

This chain connects TRBV6-1 to TRBJ2-1; the D is unclear. Trimming pared 5 bases from V and 2 bases from J, leaving 7 bases between. CDR1 and CDR2 (germline): MNHNS, SASEGT. The CDR3 has 13 residues. The CDR3 sequence: CASSWEPYNEQFF. The CDR3 coding sequence is TGTGCCAGCAGTTGGGAACCCTACAATGAGCAGTTCTTC.

The genes are TRBV28 and TRBJ2-5; possible D gene TRBD2, 6 bases. The CDR3 is 14 amino acids. Deletions cut 7 bases from V and 2 bases from J, with 14 bases between. The germline V gene encodes CDR1 MDHEN and CDR2 SYDVKM. In nucleotides, the CDR3 is TGTGCCAGCAACCTTAGCGGAATACAAGAGACCCAGTACTTC. As protein: CASNLSGIQETQYF.

V usage is TRBV19 and J usage is TRBJ2-1; tentatively, D is TRBD2 (6 bases). Germline V lookup: CDR1 LNHDA, CDR2 SQIVND (reference sequence). V lost 1 base to trimming and J lost 0 bases, with 16 bases between them. The CDR3 covers 18 residues. CDR3 nucleotide sequence: TGTGCCAGTAGTATAGGGCCCCTAGCGCCGAGCTCCTACAATGAGCAGTTCTTC. Its protein is CASSIGPLAPSSYNEQFF.

This chain joins TRBV6-5 and TRBJ2-6, with 7 bases aligning to TRBD2. V lost 6 bases, J lost 3 bases, and 2 bases stayed unmatched. CDR3 length: 14 amino acids. Germline-derived CDR1 and CDR2 are MNHEY and SVGAGI. The CDR3 coding sequence is TGTGCCAGCAGGGGAGGGGTTGGGGCCAACGTCCTGACTTTC. Protein product: CASRGGVGANVLTF.

The CDR3 here is CASSSPPGLAAEGWETQYF. In nucleotides, the CDR3 is TGTGCCAGCAGCTCTCCTCCGGGACTAGCGGCTGAGGGATGGGAGACCCAGTACTTC. This chain joins TRBV5-5 and TRBJ2-5, with 11 bases identical to TRBD2. With 3 bases clipped from V and 5 bases from J, the junction kept 18 bases outside the gene matches. CDR1 SGHKS and CDR2 YYEKEE come from the germline V gene (reference sequence). The CDR3 loop spans 19 amino acids.

With regard to this clone: A junction boundary mismatches the germline segment, possibly from a read error. The chain recombines TRBV7-7 with TRBJ2-3; 8 nucleotides match TRBD1. The length of the CDR3 is 17 residues. CDR1 is SSHAT and CDR2 is FNYEAQ in the germline V gene (reference sequence). The CDR3 region has the DNA TGTGCTAGCAGCTTAGAACCCCCAGGGGGCGCAGGAGATACGCAGTATTTT. The encoded protein is CASSLEPPGGAGDTQYF.

With respect to this clone: This sample also contains other DNA sequences that code for the same CDR3. This chain joins TRBV9 and TRBJ1-1, with no clear D. Deletions cut 4 bases from V and 5 bases from J, with 15 bases between. Germline V lookup: CDR1 SGDLS, CDR2 YYNGEE. The CDR3 runs to 14 residues. The CDR3 DNA follows: TGTGCCAGCAGCCAGACTTCAGGTGGTACTGAAGCTTTCTTT. Translated, it gives CASSQTSGGTEAFF.

The genes are TRBV6-5 and TRBJ1-5; D perhaps matches TRBD1 (5 bases). V was trimmed by 0 bases and J by 3 bases, leaving 9 bases between them. The germline gives CDR1 MNHEY, CDR2 SVGAGI. The CDR3 contains 15 residues. CDR3 in amino acids: CASSYSRTHNQPQHF. The CDR3 DNA is TGTGCCAGCAGTTACTCGCGGACACACAATCAGCCCCAGCATTTT.

The chain has TRBV19 and TRBJ2-1; the D gene could be TRBD1 or TRBD2 (5 bases each). Germline values: CDR1 LNHDA, CDR2 SQIVND (reference sequence). V shed 3 bases and J shed 8 bases, with 5 bases lying between them. The CDR3 sequence is 11 residues long. The CDR3 region has the DNA TGTGCCAGTAGTATGGGGGATGAGCAGTTCTTC. Its protein is CASSMGDEQFF.

This chain links TRBV28 with TRBJ2-1; 11 bases align to TRBD2. This CDR3 spans 13 amino acids. With 10 bases clipped from V and 9 bases from J, the junction kept 8 bases outside the gene matches. From germline, CDR1 is MDHEN and CDR2 SYDVKM. CDR3 DNA: TGTGCCAATAATAGCGGGAGGGCCGGTGAGCAGTTCTTC. Encoded protein: CANNSGRAGEQFF.